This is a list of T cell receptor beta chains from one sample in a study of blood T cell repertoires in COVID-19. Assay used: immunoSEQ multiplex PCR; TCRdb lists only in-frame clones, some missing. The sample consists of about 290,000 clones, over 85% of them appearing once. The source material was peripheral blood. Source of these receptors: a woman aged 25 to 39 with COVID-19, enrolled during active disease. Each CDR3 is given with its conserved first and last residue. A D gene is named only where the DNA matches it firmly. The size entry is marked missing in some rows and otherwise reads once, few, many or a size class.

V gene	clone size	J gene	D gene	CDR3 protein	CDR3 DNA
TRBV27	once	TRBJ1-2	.	CASSPNRVRTNYGYTF	TGTGCCAGCAGTCCTAACAGGGTGAGGACTAACTATGGCTACACCTTC
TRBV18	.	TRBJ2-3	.	CASSPELAADTQYF	TGTGCCAGCTCACCAGAGCTCGCCGCAGATACGCAGTATTTT
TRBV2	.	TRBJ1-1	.	CASRVTGLAEAFF	TGTGCCAGCAGAGTAACAGGGTTGGCTGAAGCTTTCTTT
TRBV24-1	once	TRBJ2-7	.	CATSDLSNEQYF	TGTGCCACCAGTGATTTGTCTAACGAGCAGTACTTC
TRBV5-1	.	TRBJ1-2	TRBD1	CASSFDSGQGYGYTF	TGCGCCAGCAGCTTTGACTCAGGACAGGGATACGGCTACACCTTC
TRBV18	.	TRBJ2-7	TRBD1	CASSPKQGAPLPYEQYF	TGTGCCAGCTCCCCAAAACAGGGGGCGCCCCTTCCTTACGAGCAGTACTTC
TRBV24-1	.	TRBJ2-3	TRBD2	CATSALRGGKDTQYF	TGTGCCACCAGTGCCCTGCGGGGGGGAAAAGATACGCAGTATTTT
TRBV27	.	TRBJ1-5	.	CASSNYSNQPQHF	TGTGCCAGCAGTAATTATAGCAATCAGCCCCAGCATTTT
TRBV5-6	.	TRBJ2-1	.	CASSLTTEQFF	TGTGCCAGCAGCCTGACGACAGAGCAGTTCTTC
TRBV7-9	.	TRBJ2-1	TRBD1	CASSSPGRDRGVHEQFF	TGTGCCAGCAGCTCCCCGGGCCGGGACAGGGGGGTGCATGAGCAGTTCTTC
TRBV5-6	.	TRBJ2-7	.	CASSLVSYEQYF	TGTGCCAGCAGCTTGGTATCCTACGAGCAGTACTTC
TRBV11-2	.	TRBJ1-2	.	CASSSSRGNYGYTF	TGTGCCAGCAGCTCCTCGCGAGGGAACTATGGCTACACCTTC
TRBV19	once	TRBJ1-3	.	CASRKDFDSGNTIYF	TGTGCCAGTAGGAAAGACTTCGACTCTGGAAACACCATATATTTT
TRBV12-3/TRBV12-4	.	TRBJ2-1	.	CASILKGYNEQFF	TGTGCCAGCATCCTAAAGGGGTACAATGAGCAGTTCTTC
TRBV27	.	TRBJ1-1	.	CASSFTGNTEAFF	TGTGCCAGCAGTTTTACAGGAAACACTGAAGCTTTCTTT
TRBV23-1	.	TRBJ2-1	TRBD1	CASIVDRQGIEQFF	TGCGCCAGCATTGTCGATCGACAGGGCATTGAGCAGTTCTTC
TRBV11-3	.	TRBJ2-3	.	CASSRLPGNTQYF	TGTGCCAGCAGCAGGTTGCCGGGGAATACGCAGTATTTT
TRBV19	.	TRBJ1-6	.	CASSRQRSSYNSPLHF	TGTGCCAGTAGCCGACAGCGAAGCTCCTATAATTCACCCCTCCACTTT
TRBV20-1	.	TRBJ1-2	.	CSVSSYGYTF	TGCAGTGTTTCGAGCTATGGCTACACCTTC
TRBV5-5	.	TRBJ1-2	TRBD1	CASSPTGVRGYTF	TGTGCCAGCAGCCCGACAGGGGTTAGAGGCTACACCTTC
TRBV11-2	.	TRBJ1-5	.	CASSLSYSNQPQHF	TGTGCCAGCAGCCTGTCTTATAGCAATCAGCCCCAGCATTTT
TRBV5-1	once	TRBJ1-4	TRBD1	CASSPTGHNEKLFF	TGCGCCAGCAGCCCGACAGGGCATAATGAAAAACTGTTTTTT
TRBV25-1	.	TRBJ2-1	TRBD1	CAKIRQGSYNEQFF	TGTGCCAAGATCAGACAGGGGAGCTACAATGAGCAGTTCTTC
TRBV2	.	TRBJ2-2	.	CASSFDGENTGELFF	TGTGCCAGCAGCTTTGACGGAGAAAACACCGGGGAGCTGTTTTTT
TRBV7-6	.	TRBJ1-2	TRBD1	CASSRFGQGDYGYTF	TGTGCCAGCAGCCGATTTGGACAGGGAGACTATGGCTACACCTTC
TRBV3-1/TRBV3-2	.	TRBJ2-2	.	CASSHAGELFF	TGTGCCAGCAGCCACGCCGGGGAGCTGTTTTTT